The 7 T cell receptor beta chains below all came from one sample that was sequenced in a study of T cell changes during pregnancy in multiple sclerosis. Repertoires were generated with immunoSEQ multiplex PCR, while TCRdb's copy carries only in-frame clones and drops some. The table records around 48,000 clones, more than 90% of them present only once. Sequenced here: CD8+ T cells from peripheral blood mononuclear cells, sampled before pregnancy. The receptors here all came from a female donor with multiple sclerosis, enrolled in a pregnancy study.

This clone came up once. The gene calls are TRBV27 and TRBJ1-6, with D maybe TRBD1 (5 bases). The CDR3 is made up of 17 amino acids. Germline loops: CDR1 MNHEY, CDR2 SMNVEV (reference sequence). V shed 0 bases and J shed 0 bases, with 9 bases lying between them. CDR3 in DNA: TGTGCCAGCAGTTTATCAGGGGTGAGCTCCTATAATTCACCCCTCCACTTT. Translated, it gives CASSLSGVSSYNSPLHF.

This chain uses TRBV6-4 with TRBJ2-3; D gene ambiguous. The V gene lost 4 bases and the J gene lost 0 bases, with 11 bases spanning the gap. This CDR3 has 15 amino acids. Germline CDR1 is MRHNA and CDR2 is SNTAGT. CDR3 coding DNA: TGTGCCAGCAGTGGTACAGTGAGCAGCACAGATACGCAGTATTTT. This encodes CASSGTVSSTDTQYF.

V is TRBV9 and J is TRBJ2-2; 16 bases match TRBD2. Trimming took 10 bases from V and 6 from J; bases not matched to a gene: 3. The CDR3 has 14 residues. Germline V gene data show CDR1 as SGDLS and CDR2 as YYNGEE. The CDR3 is CASGTSGGAGELFF. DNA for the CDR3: TGTGCCTCCGGGACTAGCGGGGGGGCCGGGGAGCTGTTTTTT.

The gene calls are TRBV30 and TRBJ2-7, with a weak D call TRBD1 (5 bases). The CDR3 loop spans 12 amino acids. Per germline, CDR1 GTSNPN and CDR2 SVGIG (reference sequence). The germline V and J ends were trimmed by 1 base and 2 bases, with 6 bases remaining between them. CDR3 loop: CAWSGQTYEQYF. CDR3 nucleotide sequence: TGTGCCTGGAGTGGACAGACCTACGAGCAGTACTTC.

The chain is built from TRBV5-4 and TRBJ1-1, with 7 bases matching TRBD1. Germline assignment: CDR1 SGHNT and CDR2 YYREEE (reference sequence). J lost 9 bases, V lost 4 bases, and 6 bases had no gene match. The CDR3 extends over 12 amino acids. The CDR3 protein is CASSPEGAKAFF. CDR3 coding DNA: TGTGCCAGCAGCCCGGAGGGGGCGAAAGCTTTCTTT. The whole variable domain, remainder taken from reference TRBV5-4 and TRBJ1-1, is ETGVTQSPTHLIKTRGQQVTLRCSSQSGHNTVSWYQQALGQGPQFIFQYYREEENGRGNFPPRFSGLQFPNYSSELNVNALELDDSALYLCASSPEGAKAFFGQGTRLTVV.

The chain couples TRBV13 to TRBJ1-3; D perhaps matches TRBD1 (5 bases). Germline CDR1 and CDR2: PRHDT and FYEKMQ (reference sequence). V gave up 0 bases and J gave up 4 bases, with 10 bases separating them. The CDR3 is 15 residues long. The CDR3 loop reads CASSLGRTHGNTIYF. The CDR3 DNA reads TGTGCCAGCAGCTTAGGCCGGACACACGGAAACACCATATATTTT.

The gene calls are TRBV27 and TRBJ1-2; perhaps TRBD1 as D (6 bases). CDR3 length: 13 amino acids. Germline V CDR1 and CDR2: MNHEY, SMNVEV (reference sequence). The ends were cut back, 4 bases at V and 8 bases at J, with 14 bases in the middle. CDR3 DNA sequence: TGTGCCAGCAGTTGGACAGTGTCGGGAGGCTACACCTTC. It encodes CASSWTVSGGYTF.